This note documents a single TCR beta chain sequence. This clone was observed a handful of times. The antigen this receptor binds is unknown. Base-call qualities are not available, and no considerably larger clone is one nucleotide away. These data come from a study of identifying expanded T cells in peripheral blood (dated by TCRdb to between 2018 and 2020). Study-wide context: Technical replicates were generated by sequencing separate aliquots of the same genomic DNA pool, and four replicates were compared pairwise.

The immunoSEQ Assay, which relies on bias-controlled multiplex PCR amplification of genomic DNA, was used to profile TCRbeta CDR3 regions. Turning to the authors' computational methods: The absolute abundance of each unique TCRbeta CDR3 region was quantified after sequences were collapsed and filtered. Differential abundance was tested with two models: a binomial (Fisher-equivalent) model and a beta-binomial model that adds time-dependent variance fitted from healthy donors. Any clone with fewer than 5 combined templates was excluded, and a clone was called differentially abundant if its Benjamini-Hochberg FDR was below 0.01. In the beta-binomial model, variance was expressed as a function of the total template count across the two samples, in the form v = (b*log(k)+a)^2. TCRdb took over this immuneACCESS table, retaining in-frame rearrangements with V and J assigned. Such tables are incomplete; in checked studies, under half of the missing clones stem from an unresolved V gene, and the remainder is unexplained. The V and J calls and clone size were taken over from that table, and D and trimming were inferred from the DNA. Here the sample has approximately 120,000 clones; 75% to 90% occur a single time. The top ten hold approximately 3% of the sample.

The germline V gene specifies SGHDN as CDR1 and FVKESK as CDR2. The CDR3 contains 15 residues, cysteine and phenylalanine counted. Here the CDR3 DNA is all that survives: 45 bases in frame from base 1. V and J are truncated by 0 bases and 7 bases respectively, leaving an intervening sequence of 15 bases. General conclusions and limits of the study: It was expected by the authors that biological variance in healthy repertoires might increase further over much longer intervals, such as months to years. Across all healthy-donor time intervals, the beta-binomial model significantly lowered both the number of clones called differentially abundant and the false-positive rate. Variance in clone template counts between approximately 2-week samples significantly increased with total template count across all healthy donors. The binomial model flagged about 1.1 differentially abundant clones between technical replicates but around 15 over two weeks and roughly 20 over approximately 4 weeks.

During the collection period, no immune events, such as infections, were documented for the healthy donors. Time-dependent variance in a beta-binomial model of T-cell clone differential abundance was calibrated using healthy-donor blood repertoires as a training cohort. The training cohort included around 10 healthy donors, of whom 3 were female and 7 were male. On average the donors were around 45 years old, and their ages spanned about 29 to 64 years. Obtained from a commercial supplier, whole blood was collected from each healthy donor at three time points set two to three weeks apart. Genomic DNA was extracted from unsorted whole blood for immunosequencing.

The sequence was collected from a person between 18 and 75 years old in good health. Source material: blood. The chain is assembled from TRBV14 and TRBJ1-2, with a weak D call of TRBD1 (6 bases match). The nucleotide sequence reads as follows: TGTGCCAGCAGCCAAGAACTTACAGGGCTTGGTGGCTACACCTTC. Translation gives CASSQELTGLGGYTF. The reference TRBV14 and TRBJ1-2 proteins fill in what lies around the CDR3, so the full variable domain reads EAGVTQFPSHSVIEKGQTVTLRCDPISGHDNLYWYRRVMGKEIKFLLHFVKESKQDESGMPNNRFLAERTGGTYSTLKVQPAELEDSGVYFCASSQELTGLGGYTFGSGTRLTVV.